This TCR beta chain was found in a study of blood T cell repertoires in COVID-19. Study-wide background: PBMCs, B-cell-depleted T cells, or T cells provided the cDNA or gDNA that made up the material.

From germline, CDR1 is LGHNA and CDR2 YSLEER. The V end was cut by 0 bases, the J end by 7 bases, with 12 bases between. The CDR3 has 15 residues. In the authors' workflow: Researchers report that nucleated cell counts were estimated from reference gene primer amplification. Assay: immunoSEQ multiplex PCR; the TCRdb copy retains only in-frame clones and omits some. D and trimming were read from the DNA, whereas the V and J calls and clone size are those reported in that table. In the table there are more than 350,000 clones, roughly 90% of which are singletons. The Seattle patients joined while their infection was active and were tracked longitudinally afterward.

The receptor was derived from a woman aged 25 to 39 with COVID-19, enrolled during active disease. Sequenced sample: peripheral blood. V is TRBV4-3 and J is TRBJ1-4; possible D gene TRBD1, 6 bases. The CDR3 sequence is CASSQDVGAREKLFF. CDR3 DNA sequence: TGCGCCAGCAGCCAAGATGTGGGGGCACGTGAAAAACTGTTTTTT.